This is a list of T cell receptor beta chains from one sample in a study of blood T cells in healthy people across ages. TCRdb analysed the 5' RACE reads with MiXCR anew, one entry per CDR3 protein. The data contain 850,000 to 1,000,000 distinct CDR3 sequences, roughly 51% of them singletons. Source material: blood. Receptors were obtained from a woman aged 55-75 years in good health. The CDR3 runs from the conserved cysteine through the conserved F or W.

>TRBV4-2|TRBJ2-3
CASSQLLQTGTRDTQYF
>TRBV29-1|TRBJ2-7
CSVAGGPYEQYF
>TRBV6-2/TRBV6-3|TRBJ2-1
CASSLNTYNEQFF
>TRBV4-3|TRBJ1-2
CASSQDLGRRNGYTF
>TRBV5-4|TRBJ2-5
CASRKVTSGSLGTQYF
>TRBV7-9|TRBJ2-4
CASSTPLTGEGGSRNIQYF
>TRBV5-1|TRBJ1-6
CASSLGGRGLTPLHF
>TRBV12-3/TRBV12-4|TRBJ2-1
CASSWTLNYNVQFF
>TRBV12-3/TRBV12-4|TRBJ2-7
CASSSPGGLPYF
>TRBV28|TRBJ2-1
CASREGTGQYNEQHF
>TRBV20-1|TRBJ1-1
CSARTSKNTEAFF
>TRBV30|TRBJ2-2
CAWSVLLNTGELFF
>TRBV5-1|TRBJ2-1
CASSLRQGLGARPNEQFF
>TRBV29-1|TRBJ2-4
CSVEDRGGRGRVKNIQYF
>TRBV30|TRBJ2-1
CAWSVERSYNEQFF